The 23 T cell receptor beta chains below come from one sample, sequenced in a study of blood T cell repertoires in COVID-19. TCRdb's copy holds only in-frame clones and misses some; the assay was immunoSEQ multiplex PCR. The sample yields approximately 290,000 clones, roughly 90% seen once. Specimen: PBMCs or T cells enriched from blood (not recorded which). The receptors were sampled from a woman aged 18-35 years with acute COVID-19.

This clone was counted only a few times. J is TRBJ2-7 and V is TRBV28; a weak D match, TRBD1 (6 bases). Germline V gene lookup returns CDR1 MDHEN and CDR2 SYDVKM. The CDR3 covers 13 residues. V was cut by 5 bases and J by 4 bases, with 12 bases left in between. CDR3 protein: CASSLGQFYEQYF. CDR3 bases: TGTGCCAGCAGTCTCGGACAGTTTTACGAGCAGTACTTC.

The CDR3 region has the DNA TGTGCCAGCGAGACGGCAGGGTACACAGATACGCAGTATTTT. It specifies CASETAGYTDTQYF. The chain uses TRBV6-5 and TRBJ2-3; D may be TRBD1 (5 bases). CDR1 and CDR2 from the germline V gene are MNHEY and SVGAGI. The CDR3 runs 14 residues. V lost 8 bases and J 2 bases, leaving 14 bases between the germline ends.

The rearrangement uses TRBV30 and TRBJ2-7; 7 bases match TRBD2. Trimming removed 5 bases from V and 6 bases from J; junction bases left unmatched: 10. CDR1 GTSNPN and CDR2 SVGIG come from the germline V gene (reference sequence). This CDR3 is 13 amino acids long. CDR3 loop: CAWERGREGEQYF. The CDR3 coding sequence is TGTGCCTGGGAACGTGGCAGGGAGGGCGAGCAGTACTTC.

CDR3 sequence: CASSLAGQDNQPQHF. As DNA, the CDR3 is TGCGCCAGCAGCTTGGCCGGACAGGACAATCAGCCCCAGCATTTT. The chain uses TRBV5-1 and TRBJ1-5, with 7 bases identical to TRBD1. Per the germline V gene, CDR1 is SGHRS and CDR2 is YFSETQ. The CDR3 runs 15 residues. Losses at the gene ends were 0 bases for V and 3 bases for J; bases not matched to a gene: 3.

The CDR3 loop is CASRSEEGRAQETQYF. The CDR3 nucleotides are TGTGCCAGTAGATCAGAAGAGGGTAGAGCACAAGAGACCCAGTACTTC. The chain has TRBV19 and TRBJ2-5; possibly TRBD2 for D (5 bases). Germline-derived CDR1 and CDR2 are LNHDA and SQIVND (reference sequence). The CDR3 runs 16 residues. The V end lost 6 bases, the J end lost 2 bases, and 19 bases lay between the germline ends.

The chain recombines TRBV6-2 or TRBV6-3 with TRBJ2-7; no definite D call. Trimming stripped 4 bases from V and 9 bases from J, with 13 bases between. Germline loops: CDR1 MNHEY, CDR2 SVGEGT. The CDR3 sequence is 12 residues long. The CDR3 loop reads CASSLTLVVQYF. CDR3 nucleotides: TGTGCCAGCAGTTTAACTTTAGTCGTGCAGTACTTC.

The rearrangement joins TRBV18 to TRBJ2-2, with unresolved D. This CDR3 spans 13 amino acids. The V gene's germline CDR1 is KGHSH and CDR2 LQKENI. V gave up 6 bases and J gave up 6 bases, with 11 bases separating them. The CDR3 bases are TGTGCCAGCTCCTCGGTAGCCCCCGGGGAGCTGTTTTTT. This encodes CASSSVAPGELFF.

The gene calls are TRBV27 and TRBJ2-1; D possibly corresponds to TRBD1 (6 bases). V was shortened by 9 bases and J by 1 base, with 13 bases between the two germline ends. The CDR3 sequence is 14 residues long. The germline V gene encodes CDR1 MNHEY and CDR2 SMNVEV (reference sequence). The CDR3 region is CARGTRGSYNEQFF. DNA of the CDR3: TGTGCCAGGGGGACAAGGGGATCCTACAATGAGCAGTTCTTC.

The chain couples TRBV7-9 to TRBJ2-7, with D uncertain. The CDR3 extends over 14 amino acids. The V end was cut by 2 bases, the J end by 5 bases, with 13 bases between. Germline lookup yields CDR1 SEHNR and CDR2 FQNEAQ (reference sequence). This chain's CDR3 is CASSLSVSWDEQYF. CDR3 DNA sequence: TGTGCCAGCAGCTTATCGGTTAGCTGGGACGAGCAGTACTTC.

The rearrangement links TRBV28 to TRBJ2-3; the D is unclear. CDR3 length: 14 amino acids. Trimming removed 3 bases at V and 2 bases at J, with 9 bases between. Germline V gene data show CDR1 as MDHEN and CDR2 as SYDVKM. CDR3: CASSFGLDTDTQYF. CDR3 nucleotide sequence: TGTGCCAGCAGTTTTGGCCTTGACACAGATACGCAGTATTTT.

This clone was counted between two and nine times. This rearrangement joins TRBV27 to TRBJ2-7, with a possible D match to TRBD2 (6 bases). Between the trimmed V and J ends, which lost 4 bases and 2 bases, there was a span of 9 bases. Germline CDR1 is MNHEY and CDR2 is SMNVEV (reference sequence). This CDR3 is 13 amino acids long. CDR3 in DNA: TGTGCCAGCAGTTACGGGAGAACCTACGAGCAGTACTTC. Protein sequence: CASSYGRTYEQYF.

This chain uses TRBV5-8 with TRBJ1-6, with D possibly matching TRBD1 (5 bases). CDR3 size: 16 residues. Looked up from germline, CDR1 is SGHTS and CDR2 is YDEGEE. The V gene lost 5 bases and the J gene lost 3 bases, with 15 bases spanning the gap. The CDR3 protein is CASRGLLGLYNSPLHF. CDR3 nucleotide sequence: TGTGCCAGCAGGGGGCTTCTGGGACTCTATAATTCACCCCTCCACTTT.

As for this clone: One junction end does not reproduce the germline sequence, and a read error may be involved. The gene calls are TRBV12-3 or TRBV12-4 and TRBJ2-7; no definite D call. CDR3 length: 11 amino acids. The CDR3 reads CASGRSDHRNF. The CDR3 DNA reads TGTGCCAGCGGTAGGAGCGACCACCGAAACTTC.

The genes are TRBV28 and TRBJ1-6; 7 bases are shared with TRBD1. The CDR3 runs 13 residues. Germline CDR1 MDHEN, CDR2 SYDVKM. V shed 6 bases, J shed 5 bases, and the junction held 1 base outside the gene matches. CDR3 sequence: CASRDRNNSPLHF. CDR3 DNA sequence: TGTGCCAGCAGGGACAGGAATAATTCACCCCTCCACTTT.

The V and J genes are TRBV15 and TRBJ2-5, with D tentatively TRBD2 (5 bases). Germline CDR1 and CDR2: LNHNV and YYDKDF (reference sequence). This CDR3 has 16 residues. Trimming left V 0 bases short and J 2 bases short, with 13 bases between. The CDR3 spells CATSREGLVGQETQYF. The CDR3 nucleotides are TGTGCCACCAGCAGAGAAGGACTCGTGGGGCAAGAGACCCAGTACTTC.

The chain links TRBV5-1 to TRBJ2-4, with TRBD1 as a possible D gene (6 bases). V lost 1 base, J lost 6 bases, and 11 bases lay in between. This CDR3 spans 14 amino acids. Germline lookup yields CDR1 SGHRS and CDR2 YFSETQ. CDR3 DNA sequence: TGCGCCAGCAGCTTGAGCACAGGGTCAAACATTCAGTACTTC. Its translation: CASSLSTGSNIQYF.

V and J are TRBV19 and TRBJ2-7, with 8 bases that match TRBD1. V dropped 5 bases and J dropped 3; count of bases not matched to a gene: 3. Germline V lookup: CDR1 LNHDA, CDR2 SQIVND (reference sequence). There are 13 residues in the CDR3. The CDR3 nucleotides read TGTGCCAGTAGTTTGGACAGGGACTACGAGCAGTACTTC. This translates into CASSLDRDYEQYF.

The chain employs TRBV28 and TRBJ1-2, with D possibly matching TRBD1 (5 bases). CDR1 MDHEN and CDR2 SYDVKM come from the germline V gene. CDR3 size: 13 residues. The V end was cut by 3 bases, the J end by 7 bases, with 12 bases between. The CDR3 reads CASSFDFGGGYTF. The DNA of the CDR3 is TGTGCCAGCAGTTTTGACTTCGGGGGTGGCTACACCTTC.

The gene calls are TRBV5-1 and TRBJ2-7, with 9 positions matching TRBD2. The CDR3 runs 14 residues. The J segment lost 3 bases and the V segment lost 5 bases, leaving 6 bases of the junction unmatched. Per germline, CDR1 SGHRS and CDR2 YFSETQ. The CDR3 DNA is TGCGCCAGCAGATTTCTAGCGGGACACTACGAGCAGTACTTC. Its translation: CASRFLAGHYEQYF.

DNA for the CDR3: TGTGCCAGCAGCTTATGGGCTCGCGGGACCTACAATGAGCAGTTCTTC. Protein sequence: CASSLWARGTYNEQFF. This sequence joins TRBV7-9 and TRBJ2-1; tentatively, D is TRBD2 (6 bases). Germline V CDR1 and CDR2: SEHNR, FQNEAQ (reference sequence). Trimming removed 2 bases at V and 2 bases at J, with 13 bases between. The CDR3 runs to 16 residues.

This clone occurred a few times. The rearrangement uses TRBV11-3 and TRBJ2-1; D perhaps matches TRBD2 (5 bases). Trimming shortened V by 5 bases and J by 8 bases, and 13 bases separated the two germline ends. Germline V gene data show CDR1 as SGHNT and CDR2 as YENEEA. The CDR3 runs 13 residues. The CDR3 loop reads CASSQGSAHEQFF. In DNA form, the CDR3 reads TGTGCCAGCAGCCAAGGTAGCGCCCATGAGCAGTTCTTC.

The rearrangement links TRBV19 to TRBJ1-2; 7 bases line up with TRBD1. The V gene's germline CDR1 is LNHDA and CDR2 SQIVND (reference sequence). Trimming removed 5 bases from V and 2 bases from J; junction bases left unmatched: 17. This CDR3 spans 18 amino acids. CDR3: CASSDQSGTASFNYGYTF. CDR3 bases: TGTGCCAGTAGTGACCAGTCAGGGACAGCCTCATTCAACTATGGCTACACCTTC.

About this clone: Germline is not matched at one junction end, which may reflect a read error. The rearrangement links TRBV4-2 to TRBJ1-1; 7 bases are a match to TRBD1. Germline CDR1 LGHNA, CDR2 YNFKEQ. The CDR3 extends over 15 amino acids. In nucleotides, the CDR3 is TGTGCCAGCAGCAAAGACCTGGAGGGGGCCACTGAAGCTTTCTTT. Translation: CASSKDLEGATEAFF.